This T cell receptor (beta chain) is drawn from a study of T cell responses to AZD1222 COVID-19 vaccine. Samples with a second dose at about 4 or about 12 weeks were pooled together. Trimming cost V 1 base and J 8 bases, with 12 bases left between them. The CDR3 spans 13 residues. Germline CDR1 and CDR2: SGHDT and YYEEEE. Method: immunoSEQ multiplex PCR; TCRdb's copy keeps in-frame clones and lacks some. The table shows 150,000 to 200,000 clones, with about 90% occurring only once. The chain employs TRBV5-6 and TRBJ1-2; the D is unclear. The specimen comprised peripheral blood, sampled 28 days after the second AZD1222 dose. The TCR sequence derives from an adult who received the AZD1222 COVID-19 vaccine. The CDR3 sequence: CASSLSPRAGYTF. The DNA of the CDR3 is TGTGCCAGCAGCTTGTCACCCCGCGCAGGCTACACCTTC.